This T cell receptor beta chain was profiled in a study of cytomegalovirus exposure and HLA in healthy donors. 60 Vbeta and 13 Jbeta primers were used in PCR. Sequencing was performed with immunoSEQ multiplex PCR; in TCRdb, only in-frame clones are kept and a portion is missing. There are roughly 80,000 clones in the sample; about 84% occur only once, and 3% to 3.5% lies in the top ten. V was cut by 4 bases and J by 2 bases, with 9 bases left in between. Looked up from germline, CDR1 is SGHVS and CDR2 is FNYEAQ. The CDR3 sequence is 14 residues long. There were likely unrecorded immune exposures, though donors were nominally healthy when sampled.

The gene calls are TRBV7-6 and TRBJ1-3; D unresolved. Sample: PBMCs. This receptor was obtained from a man in his forties in good health and CMV-seronegative. CDR3: CASSSSTAGNTIYF. In DNA form, the CDR3 reads TGTGCCAGCAGCTCGAGCACGGCTGGAAACACCATATATTTT.